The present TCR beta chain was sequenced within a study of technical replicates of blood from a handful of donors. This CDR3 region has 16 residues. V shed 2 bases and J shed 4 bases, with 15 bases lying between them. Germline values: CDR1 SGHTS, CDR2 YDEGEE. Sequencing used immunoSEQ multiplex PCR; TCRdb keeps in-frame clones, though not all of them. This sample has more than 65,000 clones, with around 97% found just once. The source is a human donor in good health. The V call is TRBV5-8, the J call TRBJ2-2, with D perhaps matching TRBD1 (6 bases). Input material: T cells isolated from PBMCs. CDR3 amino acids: CASSFVYGTSTGELFF. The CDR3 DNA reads TGTGCCAGCAGCTTTGTGTACGGGACATCCACCGGGGAGCTGTTTTTT.